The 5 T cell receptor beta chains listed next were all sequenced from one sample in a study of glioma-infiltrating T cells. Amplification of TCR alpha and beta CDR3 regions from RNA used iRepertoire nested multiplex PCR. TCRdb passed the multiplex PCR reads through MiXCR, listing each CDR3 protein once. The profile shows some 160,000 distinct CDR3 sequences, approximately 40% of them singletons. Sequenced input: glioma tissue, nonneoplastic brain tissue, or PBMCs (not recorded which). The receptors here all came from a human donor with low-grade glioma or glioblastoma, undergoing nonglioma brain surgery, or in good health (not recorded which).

The chain's CDR3 is CASSHGQGSSYNEQFF. The CDR3 DNA is TGCGCCAGCAGCCACGGACAGGGGAGCTCCTACAATGAGCAGTTCTTC. This sequence joins TRBV4-1 and TRBJ2-1; the match to TRBD1 covers 9 bases. After removal of 3 bases from V and 0 bases from J, the junction contained 3 bases not matched to a gene. Looked up from germline, CDR1 is MGHRA and CDR2 is YSYEKL. The CDR3 contains 16 residues.

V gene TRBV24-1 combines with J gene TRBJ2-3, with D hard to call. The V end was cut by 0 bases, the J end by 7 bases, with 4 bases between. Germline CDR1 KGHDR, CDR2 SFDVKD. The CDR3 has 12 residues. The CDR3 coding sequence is TGTGCCACCAGTGATTTGGCGCATACGCAGTATTTT. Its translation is CATSDLAHTQYF.

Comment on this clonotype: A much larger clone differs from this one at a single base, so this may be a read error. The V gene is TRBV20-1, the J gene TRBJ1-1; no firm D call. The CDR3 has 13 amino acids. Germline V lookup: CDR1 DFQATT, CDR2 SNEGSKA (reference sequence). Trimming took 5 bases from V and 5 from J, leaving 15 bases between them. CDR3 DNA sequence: TGCAGTGCTCCCCCGCCCGTCGGGACTGAAGCTTTCTTT. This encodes CSAPPPVGTEAFF.

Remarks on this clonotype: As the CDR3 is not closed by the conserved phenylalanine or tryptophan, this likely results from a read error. CDR3 DNA: TGTGCCAGCAGTTCCCCAGGGGGAGTACTGAACACTGAAGCTTTCCTT. Protein product: CASSSPGGVLNTEAFL. The J gene is TRBJ1-1, the V gene TRBV28; 7 nucleotides match TRBD1. Germline loops: CDR1 MDHEN, CDR2 SYDVKM. The CDR3 is 16 amino acids. V lost 4 bases and J lost 0; bases outside the gene matches: 8.

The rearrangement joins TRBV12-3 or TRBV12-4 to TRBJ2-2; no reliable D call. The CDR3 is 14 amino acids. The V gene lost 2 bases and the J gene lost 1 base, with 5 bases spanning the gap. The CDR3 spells CASSLTENTGELFF. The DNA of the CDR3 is TGTGCCAGCAGTTTAACAGAGAACACCGGGGAGCTGTTTTTT.